A selection of T cell receptor beta chains follows, all from one sample in a study of cytomegalovirus exposure and HLA in healthy donors. Clones were sequenced by immunoSEQ multiplex PCR, and TCRdb holds only the in-frame ones, with some missing. The sample holds over 150,000 clones; roughly 80% are singletons and the top ten take roughly 3.6%. Sequencing was done on a sample of PBMCs. All receptors derive from a man younger than 45 in good health and CMV-seropositive. CDR3s include the opening cysteine and the closing phenylalanine or tryptophan. The D gene is left open where the match is weak.

CDR3aa: CASSYLASTNTGELFF; v_gene: TRBV6-5; d_gene: .; j_gene: TRBJ2-2
CDR3aa: CASSQVARGASDEQFF; v_gene: TRBV4-1; d_gene: .; j_gene: TRBJ2-1
CDR3aa: CASSEYRSSYEQYF; v_gene: TRBV2; d_gene: .; j_gene: TRBJ2-7
CDR3aa: CARLEINEMDRHLYEQYF; v_gene: TRBV28; d_gene: .; j_gene: TRBJ2-7
CDR3aa: CASSVNQGNTEAFF; v_gene: TRBV6-6; d_gene: .; j_gene: TRBJ1-1
CDR3aa: CASSVGGSNQPQHF; v_gene: TRBV9; d_gene: .; j_gene: TRBJ1-5
CDR3aa: CASSPLTGGQYEQYF; v_gene: TRBV5-6; d_gene: .; j_gene: TRBJ2-7
CDR3aa: CASSSMTGADTEAFF; v_gene: TRBV5-6; d_gene: TRBD1; j_gene: TRBJ1-1
CDR3aa: CASGLDLWDTQYF; v_gene: TRBV6-1; d_gene: .; j_gene: TRBJ2-3
CDR3aa: CASSLSGYGYTF; v_gene: TRBV7-9; d_gene: .; j_gene: TRBJ1-2
CDR3aa: CASSQDIPPLHF; v_gene: TRBV4-2; d_gene: .; j_gene: TRBJ1-6
CDR3aa: CASSMDRAVEQFF; v_gene: TRBV19; d_gene: TRBD1; j_gene: TRBJ2-1
CDR3aa: CASSRDREETQYF; v_gene: TRBV6-5; d_gene: TRBD1; j_gene: TRBJ2-5
CDR3aa: CASRPRTGGSLYTGELFF; v_gene: TRBV2; d_gene: TRBD1; j_gene: TRBJ2-2
CDR3aa: CSARSTYEQYF; v_gene: TRBV20-1; d_gene: .; j_gene: TRBJ2-7
CDR3aa: CASSSGQGGNQPQHF; v_gene: TRBV5-1; d_gene: TRBD1; j_gene: TRBJ1-5
CDR3aa: CASSDSGLQETQYF; v_gene: TRBV6-4; d_gene: .; j_gene: TRBJ2-5
CDR3aa: CARDREYNQPQHF; v_gene: TRBV5-3; d_gene: TRBD1; j_gene: TRBJ1-5
CDR3aa: CAISEGFRGETQYF; v_gene: TRBV10-3; d_gene: .; j_gene: TRBJ2-5
CDR3aa: CASSLGRPQGAYEQYF; v_gene: TRBV11-2; d_gene: TRBD1; j_gene: TRBJ2-7
CDR3aa: CASSSGASGADTQYF; v_gene: TRBV9; d_gene: TRBD2; j_gene: TRBJ2-3
CDR3aa: CASSFGQGEKLFF; v_gene: TRBV11-2; d_gene: TRBD1; j_gene: TRBJ1-4
CDR3aa: CASRGTGNSNYGYTF; v_gene: TRBV6-6; d_gene: .; j_gene: TRBJ1-2
CDR3aa: CASSLRHNSGANVLTF; v_gene: TRBV28; d_gene: .; j_gene: TRBJ2-6
CDR3aa: CASSQVQSNSPLHF; v_gene: TRBV4-3; d_gene: .; j_gene: TRBJ1-6
CDR3aa: CASSEGTADTGELFF; v_gene: TRBV5-1; d_gene: TRBD1; j_gene: TRBJ2-2
CDR3aa: CASSLSGTGGNEQFF; v_gene: TRBV11-1; d_gene: TRBD1; j_gene: TRBJ2-1
CDR3aa: CASSPRDRTNSPLHF; v_gene: TRBV4-1; d_gene: TRBD1; j_gene: TRBJ1-6
CDR3aa: CASSQESTGRNQPQHF; v_gene: TRBV4-1; d_gene: TRBD1; j_gene: TRBJ1-5
CDR3aa: CASSLTGLDEQYF; v_gene: TRBV7-9; d_gene: TRBD1; j_gene: TRBJ2-7
CDR3aa: CASSSGGFQETQYF; v_gene: TRBV5-4; d_gene: TRBD1; j_gene: TRBJ2-5
CDR3aa: CAWSSGANVLTF; v_gene: TRBV30; d_gene: .; j_gene: TRBJ2-6
CDR3aa: CASSMGQGNEKLFF; v_gene: TRBV5-1; d_gene: TRBD1; j_gene: TRBJ1-4